These 20 T cell receptor beta chains share one sample of origin, sequenced in a study of cytomegalovirus exposure and HLA in healthy donors. Use of 60 Vbeta and 13 Jbeta primers characterized the PCR. Clones were read by immunoSEQ multiplex PCR, and TCRdb kept only the in-frame ones, dropping some. The sample yields approximately 160,000 clones, 82% seen once. The sample taken for sequencing was PBMCs. The receptor source for this set is a man aged 25 to 40 in good health and CMV-seropositive.

This clone appeared once. The DNA of the CDR3 is TGTGCCAGCAGCGGCTCTCGGCTAGCGGGGTTCTATGAGCAGTTCTTC. This encodes CASSGSRLAGFYEQFF. The chain couples TRBV7-6 to TRBJ2-1; 9 bases match TRBD2. Germline V gene sequence: CDR1 SGHVS, CDR2 FNYEAQ. The V gene end was trimmed by 5 bases and the J gene end by 8 bases; junction bases not matched to a gene: 13. This CDR3 region has 16 residues.

V gene TRBV9 combines with J gene TRBJ2-2, with D unresolved. V was clipped by 3 bases and J by 0 bases, with 12 bases between them. Germline CDR1 SGDLS, CDR2 YYNGEE. This CDR3 region has 16 residues. The CDR3 sequence is CASSGVGLPNTGELFF. The CDR3 DNA is TGTGCCAGCAGCGGAGTGGGCTTACCGAACACCGGGGAGCTGTTTTTT.

In regard to this clone: Other DNA sequences from this sample encode an identical CDR3 as well. The chain couples TRBV18 to TRBJ1-2; no reliable D call. The CDR3 length is 14 residues. V lost 0 bases to trimming and J lost 8 bases, with 13 bases between them. CDR1 is KGHSH, CDR2 LQKENI, per germline. In nucleotides, the CDR3 is TGTGCCAGCTCACCACCGGATAGGCCGGGGGGCTACACCTTC. Translating it yields CASSPPDRPGGYTF.

The V call is TRBV4-1, the J call TRBJ1-6; D remains ambiguous. Germline values: CDR1 MGHRA, CDR2 YSYEKL. The length of the CDR3 is 13 residues. Deletions cut 0 bases from V and 7 bases from J, with 4 bases between. CDR3 residues: CASSQDLNSPLHF. CDR3 coding DNA: TGCGCCAGCAGCCAAGATCTGAATTCACCCCTCCACTTT.

The chain recombines TRBV5-5 with TRBJ2-2; D gene uncertain. CDR1 and CDR2 (germline): SGHKS, YYEKEE (reference sequence). V was clipped by 1 base and J by 5 bases, with 3 bases between them. The CDR3 is made up of 12 amino acids. The CDR3 DNA is TGTGCCAGCAGCTTGACTACCGGGGAGCTGTTTTTT. Encoded protein: CASSLTTGELFF.

The V and J genes are TRBV29-1 and TRBJ1-3; D ambiguous. CDR1 is SQVTM, CDR2 ANQGSEA, per germline. Trimming removed 4 bases from V and 2 bases from J, with 6 bases in between. This CDR3 contains 12 residues. The CDR3, as DNA: TGCAGCGTTGTTGGCCCTGGAAACACCATATATTTT. Translation gives CSVVGPGNTIYF.

J is TRBJ2-1 and V is TRBV4-1; the D gene is possibly TRBD1 (5 bases). CDR1 is MGHRA and CDR2 is YSYEKL in the germline V gene. The CDR3 is made up of 14 amino acids. V shed 1 base and J shed 2 bases, with 6 bases lying between them. Written as DNA, the CDR3 is TGCGCCAGCAGCCAAGTGACAGCCTACAATGAGCAGTTCTTC. This gives the protein CASSQVTAYNEQFF.

The chain couples TRBV5-1 to TRBJ2-7; no firm D call. Germline V gene lookup returns CDR1 SGHRS and CDR2 YFSETQ. This CDR3 spans 15 amino acids. Trimming removed 1 base at V and 1 base at J, with 12 bases between. This CDR3 is CASSLSNAASYEQYF. CDR3 nucleotide sequence: TGCGCCAGCAGCTTGTCCAATGCGGCGTCCTACGAGCAGTACTTC.

The chain joins TRBV28 to TRBJ1-1, with 8 positions matching TRBD1. CDR3 size: 14 residues. Unmatched junction bases numbered 7, after V lost 6 bases and J lost 4 bases. Germline V gives CDR1 MDHEN, CDR2 SYDVKM. The DNA for the CDR3 is TGTGCCAGCAGCTTAACAGGGGGGAGCACTGAAGCTTTCTTT. Its translation is CASSLTGGSTEAFF.

This clone showed up just once. This sequence joins TRBV2 and TRBJ2-2; perhaps TRBD1 as D (7 bases). The V gene's germline CDR1 is SNHLY and CDR2 FYNNEI. The germline V and J ends were trimmed by 6 bases and 6 bases, with 14 bases remaining between them. The CDR3 loop spans 14 amino acids. Here the CDR3 reads CASRAEGAAGELFF. The CDR3 nucleotides read TGTGCCAGCAGGGCGGAGGGGGCGGCCGGGGAGCTGTTTTTT.

The chain has TRBV30 and TRBJ2-2, with D possibly being TRBD2 (6 bases). The germline V gene has CDR1 GTSNPN and CDR2 SVGIG (reference sequence). This CDR3 comprises 14 residues. V was pared by 0 bases and J by 4 bases, with 9 bases between. CDR3 in amino acids: CAWSVRGSTGELFF. The CDR3 nucleotides are TGTGCCTGGAGTGTACGGGGGAGCACCGGGGAGCTGTTTTTT.

The chain carries TRBV28 and TRBJ2-7, with 7 bases aligning to TRBD2. J was trimmed by 3 bases and V by 6 bases; bases with no gene match: 8. Germline V gene data show CDR1 as MDHEN and CDR2 as SYDVKM. The CDR3 sequence is 14 residues long. The CDR3 protein is CASRGGGSVYEQYF. CDR3 DNA: TGTGCCAGCAGGGGGGGAGGGTCCGTCTACGAGCAGTACTTC. Full variable domain (outside the CDR3, taken from reference TRBV28 and TRBJ2-7): DVKVTQSSRYLVKRTGEKVFLECVQDMDHENMFWYRQDPGLGLRLIYFSYDVKMKEKGDIPEGYSVSREKKERFSLILESASTNQTSMYLCASRGGGSVYEQYFGPGTRLTVT.

The V and J genes are TRBV28 and TRBJ2-6, with 8 nucleotides matching TRBD1. Germline loops: CDR1 MDHEN, CDR2 SYDVKM. Trimming at V came to 6 bases and at J to 4 bases, leaving 8 bases not matched to a gene. This CDR3 is 16 amino acids long. CDR3 sequence reads: CASSSDRGSGANVLTF. The CDR3 nucleotides read TGTGCCAGCAGCTCAGACAGGGGCTCCGGGGCCAACGTCCTGACTTTC.

There are a few counts of this clone. The chain carries TRBV6-5 and TRBJ1-6; D ambiguous. The V and J ends lost 8 bases and 9 bases respectively, with 20 bases between them. The germline V gene encodes CDR1 MNHEY and CDR2 SVGAGI. The CDR3 covers 15 residues. The CDR3 DNA reads as TGTGCCAGCTGCCCCGGAGGGCAAATGAGTTCACCCCTCCACTTT. The encoded protein is CASCPGGQMSSPLHF.

This clone was observed a single time. The chain uses TRBV11-2 and TRBJ2-1; TRBD1 is a possible D gene (6 bases). This CDR3 comprises 14 residues. Germline V gene data show CDR1 as SGHAT and CDR2 as FQNNGV. With 4 bases removed from V and 2 bases from J, the gap between germline ends came to 9 bases. The CDR3 loop reads CASSSGVPYNEQFF. The CDR3 DNA follows: TGTGCCAGCAGCTCAGGGGTCCCCTACAATGAGCAGTTCTTC.

J is TRBJ2-3 and V is TRBV11-2; D perhaps matches TRBD1 (6 bases). Germline values: CDR1 SGHAT, CDR2 FQNNGV. CDR3 length: 17 amino acids. The V end was cut by 3 bases, the J end by 0 bases, with 16 bases between. The CDR3: CASSFLGQKSSTDTQYF. In nucleotides, the CDR3 is TGTGCCAGCAGCTTCTTAGGACAGAAATCTAGCACAGATACGCAGTATTTT.

This chain connects TRBV11-3 to TRBJ2-5; 7 bases match TRBD1. In germline, CDR1 is SGHNT, CDR2 YENEEA. CDR3 length: 13 residues. Trimming took 5 bases from V and 4 from J; bases not matched to a gene: 4. Here the CDR3 reads CASSLTGRETQYF. In DNA, the CDR3 is TGTGCCAGCAGCCTGACAGGGCGAGAGACCCAGTACTTC.

Regarding this clone: Mismatch with germline at one junction end may stem from a read error. The V and J genes are TRBV19 and TRBJ1-2, with D possibly being TRBD1 (6 bases). CDR3 length: 11 amino acids. CDR1 LNHDA and CDR2 SQIVND come from the germline V gene (reference sequence). The DNA for the CDR3 is TGTGCCAGTAGACTAACAGGGAGTTGGTTCTTC. Translated, it gives CASRLTGSWFF.

Only one count was recorded for this clone. The chain links TRBV9 to TRBJ1-4; D is possibly TRBD1 (5 bases). The germline CDR1 and CDR2 sequences are SGDLS and YYNGEE. The CDR3 is 14 amino acids. Trimming left V 4 bases short and J 0 bases short, with 7 bases between. The CDR3 bases are TGTGCCAGCAGCCCAGGGACAACTAATGAAAAACTGTTTTTT. Its protein is CASSPGTTNEKLFF.

This clone was detected only once. J is TRBJ1-2 and V is TRBV25-1; D not certain. V lost 2 bases and J 7 bases, leaving 8 bases between the germline ends. Germline CDR1 MGHDK, CDR2 SYGVNS. The CDR3 covers 12 residues. As DNA, the CDR3 is TGTGCCAGCAGTGAAGAGGTCGGTGGCTACACCTTC. Protein product: CASSEEVGGYTF.